These 11 T cell receptor beta chains were all obtained from the same sample, sequenced in a study of T-cell memory formation after mild COVID-19. MiXCR, run by TCRdb on the 5' RACE reads, gives a single entry per CDR3 protein. The sample carries about 360,000 distinct CDR3 sequences, roughly an eighth recorded once. Material for sequencing was PBMCs or a T cell subset sorted from them (not recorded which). These receptor sequences come from a man between 18 and 35 years old who had mild COVID-19 (a few samples of this study predate the infection). Cell type and time point are not known.

This clonotype has a handful of counts. The rearrangement uses TRBV20-1 and TRBJ1-6; D gene unclear. The CDR3 runs 14 residues. With 4 bases removed from V and 5 bases from J, the gap between germline ends came to 12 bases. Germline CDR1 reads DFQATT; CDR2 reads SNEGSKA (reference sequence). DNA for the CDR3: TGCAGTGCTATCGACCCACGTAATAATTCACCCCTCCACTTT. As protein: CSAIDPRNNSPLHF.

This chain uses TRBV28 with TRBJ1-1, with 8 nucleotides matching TRBD1. Looked up from germline, CDR1 is MDHEN and CDR2 is SYDVKM. The CDR3 loop spans 17 amino acids. Trimming took 1 base from V and 6 from J; bases not matched to a gene: 13. CDR3: CASSLYGQGSVLPEAFF. The CDR3 nucleotides are TGTGCCAGCAGTTTATATGGACAGGGTTCGGTGCTGCCTGAAGCTTTCTTT.

This clonotype was observed a few times. V is TRBV6-5 and J is TRBJ2-1; 8 bases map to TRBD2. Germline CDR1 reads MNHEY; CDR2 reads SVGAGI. CDR3 length equals 15 residues. V shed 2 bases and J 10 bases; nucleotides not matched to a gene: 10. The CDR3 reads CASSYRSGGGTEQFF. CDR3 in DNA: TGTGCCAGCAGTTACAGGTCCGGGGGGGGCACAGAGCAGTTCTTC.

The rearrangement uses TRBV4-2 and TRBJ1-1, with 7 bases fitting TRBD1. The J segment lost 1 base and the V segment lost 0 bases, leaving 8 bases of the junction unmatched. CDR3 length: 17 amino acids. Germline CDR1 LGHNA, CDR2 YNFKEQ. Here the CDR3 DNA reads TGTGCCAGCAGCCAAGATTTCCCCGGGACAGCGAACACTGAAGCTTTCTTT. As protein: CASSQDFPGTANTEAFF.

The gene calls are TRBV4-2 and TRBJ2-5; 15 bases are a match to TRBD2. The CDR3 runs to 20 residues. Germline loops: CDR1 LGHNA, CDR2 YNFKEQ. V lost 0 bases and J lost 0; bases outside the gene matches: 8. CDR3 residues: CASSQEPGGLAGGYQETQYF. The CDR3 coding sequence is TGTGCCAGCAGCCAAGAACCCGGGGGACTAGCGGGGGGCTACCAAGAGACCCAGTACTTC.

This clonotype was counted between two and nine times. This chain links TRBV7-6 with TRBJ1-4; 8 bases are shared with TRBD1. Trimming at V came to 5 bases and at J to 6 bases, leaving 8 bases not matched to a gene. Germline CDR1 and CDR2: SGHVS and FNYEAQ. The CDR3 sequence is 15 residues long. CDR3 region: CASSITGGRDEKLFF. The CDR3 DNA is TGTGCCAGCAGCATCACAGGGGGTCGGGATGAAAAACTGTTTTTT.

A few counts support this clonotype. The V call is TRBV5-6, the J call TRBJ1-3; D remains ambiguous. The CDR3 runs 14 residues. V gave up 2 bases and J gave up 3 bases, with 9 bases separating them. Germline lookup yields CDR1 SGHDT and CDR2 YYEEEE. CDR3 sequence (DNA): TGTGCCAGCAGCTTATATCTGGTTGGAAACACCATATATTTT. Protein sequence: CASSLYLVGNTIYF.

V gene TRBV7-9 combines with J gene TRBJ2-3, with D perhaps TRBD1 (6 bases). The germline CDR1 and CDR2 sequences are SEHNR and FQNEAQ (reference sequence). V was shortened by 1 base and J by 4 bases, with 18 bases between the two germline ends. The CDR3 has 17 amino acids. The chain's CDR3 is CASSLVGQGPAADTQYF. The CDR3 bases are TGTGCCAGCAGCTTAGTGGGCCAGGGGCCGGCCGCAGATACGCAGTATTTT.

V gene TRBV20-1 combines with J gene TRBJ1-2; a possible D gene is TRBD1 (5 bases). Trimming left V 5 bases short and J 2 bases short, with 9 bases between. CDR3 length equals 12 residues. CDR1 is DFQATT and CDR2 is SNEGSKA in the germline V gene (reference sequence). CDR3 loop: CSARTTNYGYTF. Here the CDR3 DNA reads TGCAGTGCTCGGACAACGAACTATGGCTACACCTTC.

V and J are TRBV3-1 and TRBJ2-5; TRBD2 matches at 8 bases. V lost 4 bases, J lost 3 bases, and 1 base stayed unmatched. Germline CDR1 reads LGHDT; CDR2 reads YNNKEL (reference sequence). This CDR3 contains 13 residues. CDR3 nucleotide sequence: TGTGCCAGCAGCCCGGGACTAGAAGAGACCCAGTACTTC. Protein sequence: CASSPGLEETQYF.

This clonotype was picked up a small number of times. This chain joins TRBV12-3 or TRBV12-4 and TRBJ2-1, with D possibly TRBD1 on 6 matching bases. This CDR3 region has 15 residues. V gave up 6 bases and J gave up 5 bases, with 17 bases separating them. The CDR3 spells CASRADRWAHNEQFF. The DNA of the CDR3 is TGTGCCAGCAGAGCCGACAGGTGGGCACACAATGAGCAGTTCTTC.